The following is a T cell receptor beta chain sequence with its context. TCRdb's table, derived via immunoSEQ multiplex PCR, lists solely in-frame clones and lacks some. The table includes a few hundred thousand clones, 70% to 90% detected once. Allocation to cohorts depended on clinical history reported by the participants. The CDR3 length is 16 residues. CDR1 is SGHAT, CDR2 FQNNGV, per germline. Losses at the gene ends were 0 bases for V and 3 bases for J; bases not matched to a gene: 6. The data are from a study of blood T cell repertoires in COVID-19. The sequencing sample was made of PBMCs or T cells enriched from blood (not recorded which). This TCR came from a man aged 25-45 years who had recovered from COVID-19. The V and J genes are TRBV11-2 and TRBJ1-2; 8 bases are a match to TRBD1. The CDR3 is CASSLDPDRGHYGYTF. The DNA for the CDR3 is TGTGCCAGCAGCTTAGATCCCGACAGGGGTCACTATGGCTACACCTTC.